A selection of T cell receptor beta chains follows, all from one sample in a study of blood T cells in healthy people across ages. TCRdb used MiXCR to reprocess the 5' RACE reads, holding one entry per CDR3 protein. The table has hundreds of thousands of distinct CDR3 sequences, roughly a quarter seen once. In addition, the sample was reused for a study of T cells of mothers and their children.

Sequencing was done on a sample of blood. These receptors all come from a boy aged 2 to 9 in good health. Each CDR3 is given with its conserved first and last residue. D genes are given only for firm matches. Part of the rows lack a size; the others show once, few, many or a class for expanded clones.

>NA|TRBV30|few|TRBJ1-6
CAWSPGNPNSPLHF
TGTGCCTGGAGTCCCGGAAACCCCAATTCACCCCTCCACTTT
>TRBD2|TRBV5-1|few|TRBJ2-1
CASSSIAGRTNEQFF
TGCGCCAGCAGCTCGATAGCGGGGCGAACCAATGAGCAGTTCTTC
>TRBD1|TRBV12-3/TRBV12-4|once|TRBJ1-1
CASSLVGGVEAFF
TGTGCCAGCAGTTTAGTAGGGGGCGTGGAAGCTTTCTTT
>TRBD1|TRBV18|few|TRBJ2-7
CASSPMSGTGAYEQYF
TGTGCCAGCTCACCAATGTCCGGGACAGGGGCCTACGAGCAGTACTTC
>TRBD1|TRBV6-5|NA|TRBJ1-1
CASAPDPGTGLLEAFF
TGTGCCAGCGCACCGGACCCCGGGACAGGTCTATTGGAAGCTTTCTTT
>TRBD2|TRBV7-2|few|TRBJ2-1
CASRLTSGNFYEQFF
TGTGCCAGCCGACTGACTAGCGGGAATTTTTATGAGCAGTTCTTC
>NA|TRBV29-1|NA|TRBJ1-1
CSVGVANTEAFF
TGCAGCGTTGGGGTCGCGAATACTGAAGCTTTCTTT
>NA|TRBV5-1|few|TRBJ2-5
CASSALTGSPETQYF
TGCGCCAGCAGCGCCCTGACTGGGAGTCCAGAGACCCAGTACTTC
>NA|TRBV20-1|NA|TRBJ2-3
CSARDTRTDTQYF
TGCAGTGCTAGGGACACCCGCACAGATACGCAGTATTTT
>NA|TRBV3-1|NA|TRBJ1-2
CASRPTGTDYGYTF
TGTGCCAGCAGACCGACTGGGACCGACTATGGCTACACCTTC
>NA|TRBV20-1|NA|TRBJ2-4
CSARHLAKNIQYF
TGCAGTGCTAGACACCTAGCCAAAAACATTCAGTACTTC
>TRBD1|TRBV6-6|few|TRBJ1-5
CASSLQGPLSQPQHF
TGTGCCAGCAGTCTACAGGGGCCTTTGAGTCAGCCCCAGCATTTT
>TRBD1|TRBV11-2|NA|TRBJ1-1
CASSEGAGEAEAFF
TGTGCCAGCAGCGAGGGGGCAGGGGAGGCTGAAGCTTTCTTT
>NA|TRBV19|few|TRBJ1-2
CASSTPPGRSGGYTF
TGTGCCAGTAGTACACCGCCGGGCAGGAGCGGTGGCTACACCTTC
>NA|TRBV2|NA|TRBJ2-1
CAGNYNEQFF
TGTGCCGGGAACTACAATGAGCAGTTCTTC
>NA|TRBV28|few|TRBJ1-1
CASSLGTSTEAFF
TGTGCCAGCAGCTTAGGGACTAGCACTGAAGCTTTCTTT
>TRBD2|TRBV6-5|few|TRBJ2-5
CASGTSGRRLF
TGTGCCAGCGGGACTAGCGGGAGGCGCCTCTTC
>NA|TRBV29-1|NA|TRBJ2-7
CSTLEESSWEQYF
TGCAGTACCCTTGAGGAGTCCAGTTGGGAGCAGTACTTC
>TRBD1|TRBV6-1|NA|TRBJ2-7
CASRGTGVPNEQYF
TGTGCCAGCAGGGGGACAGGGGTCCCAAACGAGCAGTACTTC
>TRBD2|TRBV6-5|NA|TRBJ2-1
CASSYSSKGRDEQFF
TGTGCCAGCAGTTACAGTAGTAAGGGGAGGGATGAGCAGTTCTTC
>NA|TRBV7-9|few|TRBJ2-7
CASSPMEGEQYF
TGTGCCAGCAGCCCAATGGAGGGTGAGCAGTACTTC
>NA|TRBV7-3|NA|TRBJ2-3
CASSLEITDTQYF
TGTGCCAGCAGCTTAGAGATAACAGATACGCAGTATTTT
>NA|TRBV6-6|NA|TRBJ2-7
CASRGGGSTNLYF
TGTGCCAGCAGGGGGGGGGGCTCAACGAACCTCTACTTC
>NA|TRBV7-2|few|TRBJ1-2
CASSRGDGYTF
TGTGCCAGCAGCAGAGGGGATGGCTACACCTTC
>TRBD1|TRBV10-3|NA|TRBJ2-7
CAIRDRGYEQYF
TGTGCCATCAGGGACAGGGGGTACGAGCAGTACTTC
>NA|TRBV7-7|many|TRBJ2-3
CASSLDSSTDTQYF
TGTGCTAGCAGCTTGGACTCCAGCACAGATACGCAGTATTTT
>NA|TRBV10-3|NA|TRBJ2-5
CAISESLSGTQYF
TGTGCCATCAGTGAGTCCCTGAGCGGGACCCAGTACTTC
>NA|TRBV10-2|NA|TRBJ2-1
CASSEARGQFF
TGCGCCAGCAGTGAAGCCCGGGGGCAGTTCTTC
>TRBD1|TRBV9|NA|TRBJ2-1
CASSVAWTGDNEQFF
TGTGCCAGCAGCGTAGCCTGGACAGGGGACAATGAGCAGTTCTTC
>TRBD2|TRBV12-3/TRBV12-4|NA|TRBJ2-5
CASSLRRASGGAKTQYF
TGTGCCAGCAGTCTACGAAGGGCTAGCGGGGGGGCAAAGACCCAGTACTTC
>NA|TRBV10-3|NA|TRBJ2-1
CAISESDYNEQFF
TGTGCCATCAGTGAGTCGGACTACAATGAGCAGTTCTTC
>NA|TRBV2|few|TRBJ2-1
CASSDSDSSYNEQFF
TGTGCCAGCAGTGATTCGGACTCCTCCTACAATGAGCAGTTCTTC
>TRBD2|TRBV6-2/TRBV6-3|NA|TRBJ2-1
CASSYPGLAGNEQFF
TGTGCCAGCAGTTATCCGGGACTAGCGGGCAATGAGCAGTTCTTC
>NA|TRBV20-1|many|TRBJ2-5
CCGAGEQETQYF
TGCTGTGGCGCAGGTGAACAAGAGACCCAGTACTTC
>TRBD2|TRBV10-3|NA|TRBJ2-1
CAGAGGWTNEQFF
TGTGCCGGGGCGGGAGGGTGGACAAATGAGCAGTTCTTC
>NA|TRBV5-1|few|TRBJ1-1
CASSPEGSRLTEAFF
TGCGCCAGCAGCCCAGAGGGTTCGAGACTCACTGAAGCTTTCTTT
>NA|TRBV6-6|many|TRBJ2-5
CASSPRLVQETQYF
TGTGCCAGCAGTCCCAGACTAGTCCAAGAGACCCAGTACTTC
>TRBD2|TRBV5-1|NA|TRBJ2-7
CASSIGSGSYEQYF
TGCGCCAGCAGCATCGGGAGCGGGAGCTACGAGCAGTACTTC
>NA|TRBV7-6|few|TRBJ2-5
CASSHNQETQYF
TGTGCCAGCAGCCACAATCAAGAGACCCAGTACTTC
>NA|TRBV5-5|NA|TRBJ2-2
CASSLVDNLNTGELFF
TGTGCCAGCAGCTTGGTGGATAACCTCAACACCGGGGAGCTGTTTTTT
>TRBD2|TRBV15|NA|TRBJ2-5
CATSRGTSDGRETQYF
TGTGCCACCAGCAGAGGGACTAGCGACGGTCGGGAGACCCAGTACTTC
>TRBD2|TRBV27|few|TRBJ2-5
CASSLTSGGTETQYF
TGTGCCAGCAGTTTGACTAGCGGGGGGACAGAGACCCAGTACTTC
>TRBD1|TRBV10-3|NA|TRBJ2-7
CAISEKGQGQNYEQYF
TGTGCCATCAGTGAGAAGGGACAGGGGCAAAACTACGAGCAGTACTTC
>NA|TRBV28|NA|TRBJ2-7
CDSSWFRDSPFRPEQYF
TGTGACAGCAGTTGGTTTAGGGACTCGCCTTTTAGGCCCGAGCAGTACTTC
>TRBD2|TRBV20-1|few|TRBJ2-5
CSARGPGGNQETQYF
TGCAGTGCTAGGGGCCCGGGAGGGAACCAAGAGACCCAGTACTTC
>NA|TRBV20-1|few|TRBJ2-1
CSASGGPNEQFF
TGCAGTGCTAGCGGGGGGCCCAATGAGCAGTTCTTC
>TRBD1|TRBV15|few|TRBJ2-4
CATSPPYRGTYPPSRSKNIQYF
TGTGCCACCAGTCCCCCTTACAGGGGGACTTATCCTCCCTCCCGATCCAAAAACATTCAGTACTTC
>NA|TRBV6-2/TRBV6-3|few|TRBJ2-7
CASSLIGEQYF
TGTGCCAGCAGTCTGATCGGAGAGCAGTACTTC
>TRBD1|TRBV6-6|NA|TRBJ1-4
CASSPTGGKGEKLFF
TGTGCCAGCAGTCCCACAGGGGGCAAAGGTGAAAAACTGTTTTTT
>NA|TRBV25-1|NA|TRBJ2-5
CASSELPEETQYF
TGTGCCAGCAGTGAATTACCCGAAGAGACCCAGTACTTC
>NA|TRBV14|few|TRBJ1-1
CASSQDQGTEAFF
TGTGCCAGCAGCCAAGATCAGGGGACTGAAGCTTTCTTT
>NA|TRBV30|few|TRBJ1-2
CAWSVQDYGYTF
TGTGCCTGGAGTGTACAGGACTATGGCTACACCTTC
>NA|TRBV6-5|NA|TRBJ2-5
CASSYDPPGTQYF
TGTGCCAGCAGTTACGACCCCCCGGGAACCCAGTACTTC
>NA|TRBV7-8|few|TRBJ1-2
CASSSVRGLGYTF
TGTGCCAGCAGCTCGGTGCGAGGGCTTGGCTACACCTTC
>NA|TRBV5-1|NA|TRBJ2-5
CASSLVGAVLQETQYF
TGCGCCAGCAGCTTGGTGGGGGCGGTTTTACAAGAGACCCAGTACTTC